A single sample is the source of the 25 T cell receptor beta chains below, sequenced in a study of identical twins. TCRdb fed the 5' RACE reads into MiXCR, producing one record per CDR3 protein. The data contain fewer than 250,000 distinct CDR3 sequences, about 7.5% of them seen just once; the ten biggest clones take up 1.9%. The sample was also reused in another study, on yellow fever vaccine responses in identical twins.

The sample taken for sequencing was memory (CD45RO+) T cells sorted from blood. The receptors were sampled from a woman aged 18-29 years in good health.

This clonotype was observed a handful of times. This chain connects TRBV4-3 to TRBJ2-1, with unresolved D. This CDR3 spans 15 amino acids. Germline lookup yields CDR1 LGHNA and CDR2 YSLEER. Trimming stripped 1 base from V and 2 bases from J, with 9 bases between. CDR3 sequence: CASSQVGETYNEQFF. The DNA for the CDR3 is TGCGCCAGCAGCCAAGTCGGTGAAACCTACAATGAGCAGTTCTTC.

This clonotype was observed at least ten times. The chain joins TRBV24-1 to TRBJ2-3; 11 positions agree with TRBD2. The CDR3 length is 16 residues. Trimming removed 3 bases from V and 4 bases from J; junction bases left unmatched: 5. The germline gives CDR1 KGHDR, CDR2 SFDVKD. The CDR3 spells CATSDPTSGTADTQYF. The CDR3 nucleotides are TGTGCCACCAGTGATCCGACTAGCGGGACTGCAGATACGCAGTATTTT.

This clonotype showed up many times. J is TRBJ2-7 and V is TRBV20-1, with 10 bases aligning to TRBD2. The CDR3 sequence is 14 residues long. Germline CDR1 DFQATT, CDR2 SNEGSKA (reference sequence). After removal of 0 bases from V and 3 bases from J, the junction contained 2 bases not matched to a gene. This CDR3 reads CSARERTSGYEQYF. The CDR3 DNA reads as TGCAGTGCTAGAGAGAGGACTAGCGGCTACGAGCAGTACTTC.

In this sample, this clonotype turned up many times. This chain uses TRBV9 with TRBJ2-7; D remains ambiguous. Germline loops: CDR1 SGDLS, CDR2 YYNGEE. The CDR3 is 14 residues long. Trimming left V 3 bases short and J 2 bases short, with 12 bases between. CDR3 nucleotide sequence: TGTGCCAGCAGCGAGACTGGGTTAACCTACGAGCAGTACTTC. Translating gives CASSETGLTYEQYF. The full variable domain, rest sourced from reference TRBV9 and TRBJ2-7, is DSGVTQTPKHLITATGQRVTLRCSPRSGDLSVYWYQQSLDQGLQFLIQYYNGEERAKGNILERFSAQQFPDLHSELNLSSLELGDSALYFCASSETGLTYEQYFGPGTRLTVT.

This clonotype showed up many times. The chain carries TRBV20-1 and TRBJ2-3; D remains unclear. Germline values: CDR1 DFQATT, CDR2 SNEGSKA (reference sequence). This CDR3 has 15 amino acids. Trimming stripped 6 bases from V and 3 bases from J, with 19 bases between. The CDR3, as DNA: TGCAGTGCGGCAGCGCCGGCCGGGCGGACAGATACGCAGTATTTT. This sequence encodes CSAAAPAGRTDTQYF.

The CDR3 coding sequence is TGTGCCAGCTCACCTGATGGAAACACCATATATTTT. This translates into CASSPDGNTIYF. The rearrangement uses TRBV18 and TRBJ1-3; D ambiguous. This CDR3 comprises 12 residues. V was clipped by 3 bases and J by 3 bases, with 3 bases between them. Germline values: CDR1 KGHSH, CDR2 LQKENI.

This rearrangement joins TRBV10-3 to TRBJ2-3; 7 bases are shared with TRBD1. This CDR3 contains 15 residues. Germline V CDR1 and CDR2: ENHRY, SYGVKD. The V and J ends lost 4 bases and 0 bases, in that order; junction bases with no gene match: 4. DNA of the CDR3: TGTGCCATCAGTGGGGGACAGCCTAGCACAGATACGCAGTATTTT. Protein: CAISGGQPSTDTQYF.

This clonotype came up many times. The chain has TRBV20-1 and TRBJ2-1, with 7 bases aligning to TRBD1. Trimming removed 6 bases from V and 0 bases from J; junction bases left unmatched: 5. The germline V gene has CDR1 DFQATT and CDR2 SNEGSKA (reference sequence). The CDR3 covers 14 residues. The CDR3 spells CSATRQGSYNEQFF. The CDR3 bases are TGCAGTGCAACCCGACAGGGCTCCTACAATGAGCAGTTCTTC.

This clonotype was seen repeatedly, ten times or more. The genes are TRBV4-1 and TRBJ2-1, with D unclear. V dropped 5 bases and J dropped 1 base, with 12 bases sitting between them. This CDR3 spans 15 amino acids. Germline V lookup: CDR1 MGHRA, CDR2 YSYEKL. The CDR3 DNA reads TGCGCCAGCAGCATCTCTGGTGTTTCCTACAATGAGCAGTTCTTC. Translating gives CASSISGVSYNEQFF.

In this sample, this clonotype turned up many times. The rearrangement joins TRBV4-1 to TRBJ2-1; TRBD2 matches 9 bases. Looked up from germline, CDR1 is MGHRA and CDR2 is YSYEKL. This CDR3 region has 17 residues. V lost 1 base to trimming and J lost 4 bases; unmatched junction nucleotides: 8. The CDR3: CASSQGVRLAAYNEQFF. CDR3 coding DNA: TGCGCCAGCAGCCAAGGGGTGAGACTAGCGGCTTACAATGAGCAGTTCTTC.

The sample holds many counts of this clonotype. J is TRBJ2-2 and V is TRBV20-1, with D possibly called TRBD1 or TRBD2 (5 bases each). This CDR3 contains 16 residues. Trimming removed 3 bases at V and 5 bases at J, with 19 bases between. Germline assignment: CDR1 DFQATT and CDR2 SNEGSKA (reference sequence). Here the CDR3 DNA reads TGCAGTGCTAGCCGTGGGACCAACCGAAGGACCGGGGAGCTGTTTTTT. It translates to CSASRGTNRRTGELFF.

This clonotype was recorded many times. The chain carries TRBV2 and TRBJ2-2, with 13 bases aligning to TRBD2. J was trimmed by 4 bases and V by 5 bases; bases with no gene match: 1. Germline lookup yields CDR1 SNHLY and CDR2 FYNNEI. The CDR3 covers 15 residues. CDR3: CASSRTSGGTGELFF. CDR3 DNA: TGTGCCAGCAGTCGGACTAGCGGGGGCACCGGGGAGCTGTTTTTT.

This clonotype appeared a few times. The chain combines TRBV20-1 with TRBJ2-5; 9 nucleotides match TRBD2. There are 16 residues in the CDR3. Germline V gives CDR1 DFQATT, CDR2 SNEGSKA (reference sequence). V was pared by 5 bases and J by 5 bases, with 15 bases of the junction left unmatched. The CDR3 loop reads CSAPDERGGAEETQYF. CDR3 DNA sequence: TGCAGTGCTCCGGACGAACGCGGGGGGGCCGAGGAGACCCAGTACTTC.

This chain uses TRBV29-1 with TRBJ2-2, with D perhaps TRBD2 (6 bases). Germline V gene data show CDR1 as SQVTM and CDR2 as ANQGSEA. Trimming removed 6 bases at V and 3 bases at J, with 8 bases between. CDR3 size: 12 residues. This CDR3 reads CSVGGDTGELFF. The CDR3, as DNA: TGCAGCGTCGGAGGGGACACCGGGGAGCTGTTTTTT.

A note on this clonotype: One base away lies a much larger clone, so this may be a sequencing read error. This rearrangement joins TRBV5-6 to TRBJ2-1; weak D call: TRBD1 (6 bases). The V gene's germline CDR1 is SGHDT and CDR2 YYEEEE. V was clipped by 5 bases and J by 2 bases, with 14 bases between them. CDR3 length equals 15 residues. The CDR3 DNA is TGTGCCAGCAGGTTCTGGGGGCGCCCCTACAATGAGCAGTTCTTC. Amino acid sequence: CASRFWGRPYNEQFF.

At least ten counts were recorded for this clonotype. V usage is TRBV10-3 and J usage is TRBJ2-1; D is ambiguous. Germline assignment: CDR1 ENHRY and CDR2 SYGVKD. V shed 7 bases and J shed 9 bases, with 22 bases lying between them. The CDR3 runs to 15 residues. The CDR3 coding sequence is TGTGCCATCACTAGTTCGACGGTCTATGGGGTTGAGCAGTTCTTC. It encodes CAITSSTVYGVEQFF.

In this sample, this clonotype turned up a few times. This chain joins TRBV11-2 and TRBJ1-1; D gene unclear. The CDR3 length is 14 residues. CDR1 and CDR2 from the germline V gene are SGHAT and FQNNGV. Trimming removed 2 bases at V and 1 base at J, with 8 bases between. CDR3 sequence: CASSLQNWNTEAFF. The CDR3 DNA reads as TGTGCCAGCAGCTTACAAAACTGGAACACTGAAGCTTTCTTT.

In its sample, this clonotype was seen many times. V gene TRBV5-1 combines with J gene TRBJ2-3; 7 bases agree with TRBD2. Germline lookup yields CDR1 SGHRS and CDR2 YFSETQ. The CDR3 totals 15 residues. J lost 4 bases, V lost 2 bases, and 7 bases had no gene match. The CDR3 coding sequence is TGCGCCAGCAGCTTAGGACTAGGGTCTGCAGATACGCAGTATTTT. This translates into CASSLGLGSADTQYF.

The CDR3, as DNA: TGTGCCAGTAGTATTCAGGGGTCCAGCAATCAGCCCCAGCATTTT. The encoded protein is CASSIQGSSNQPQHF. The V call is TRBV19, the J call TRBJ1-5, with D perhaps TRBD1 (6 bases). Germline loops: CDR1 LNHDA, CDR2 SQIVND (reference sequence). Trimming removed 3 bases from V and 1 base from J, with 10 bases in between. The CDR3 is made up of 15 amino acids.

This clonotype was observed many times. The chain uses TRBV7-9 and TRBJ1-5, with TRBD1 matching over 9 bases. Germline V gives CDR1 SEHNR, CDR2 FQNEAQ (reference sequence). V was pared by 9 bases and J by 1 base, with 4 bases of the junction left unmatched. The CDR3 has 14 residues. CDR3 sequence (DNA): TGTGCCAGTTGGACAGGGGCAAGCAATCAGCCCCAGCATTTT. This sequence encodes CASWTGASNQPQHF.

This clonotype was recorded many times. J is TRBJ1-5 and V is TRBV15, with D perhaps TRBD1 (6 bases). This CDR3 is built from 16 residues. Per germline, CDR1 LNHNV and CDR2 YYDKDF (reference sequence). Trimming removed 6 bases at V and 3 bases at J, with 18 bases between. The CDR3 reads CATRSLKRGDNQPQHF. CDR3 bases: TGTGCCACCAGAAGTCTCAAGAGGGGGGACAATCAGCCCCAGCATTTT.

The gene calls are TRBV6-9 and TRBJ2-1, with TRBD2 matching over 9 bases. Unmatched junction bases numbered 16, after V lost 6 bases and J lost 7 bases. From germline, CDR1 is MNHGY and CDR2 SVAAGI. The CDR3 is made up of 17 amino acids. CDR3 coding DNA: TGTGCCAGCAGCCCGTGGCGCGGGAGGGCCATGGGGAATGAGCAGTTCTTC. This translates into CASSPWRGRAMGNEQFF.

In its sample, this clonotype was seen a few times. This rearrangement joins TRBV20-1 to TRBJ2-1, with TRBD2 matching over 8 bases. Germline V gene lookup returns CDR1 DFQATT and CDR2 SNEGSKA (reference sequence). V lost 8 bases, J lost 6 bases, and 12 bases stayed unmatched. The CDR3 runs to 14 residues. CDR3 nucleotides: TGCAGTCCGGGGGGGGGTACAGGGACCAATGAGCAGTTCTTC. This codes for CSPGGGTGTNEQFF.

This clonotype came up many times. The chain recombines TRBV24-1 with TRBJ2-5; 7 nucleotides line up with TRBD1. Trimming cost V 4 bases and J 2 bases; bases outside gene matches: 3. Germline CDR1 KGHDR, CDR2 SFDVKD. The CDR3 extends over 14 amino acids. CDR3 DNA sequence: TGTGCCACCAGTGACCCGGGACAGCAAGAGACCCAGTACTTC. Translation gives CATSDPGQQETQYF.

Concerning this clonotype: At one of its ends the junction is not consistent with the germline gene, which may arise from a read error. In DNA, the CDR3 is TGCAGCGTTGATGAGACAGCAGACCACTTC. It specifies CSVDETADHF. The chain is built from TRBV29-1 and TRBJ1-2, with D tentatively TRBD1 (5 bases). Germline V CDR1 and CDR2: SQVTM, ANQGSEA. The length of the CDR3 is 10 residues.